The clone carrying this T cell receptor (beta chain) was seen a handful of times. The antigen is unknown. These data belong to a study of T-cell memory formation after mild COVID-19. Overall study findings and caveats: Clones which contracted sat mainly in CM and EM if CD4+, and in EMRA if CD8+.

Germline CDR1 is KGHDR and CDR2 is SFDVKD. This CDR3 comprises 16 residues. The J segment lost 2 bases and the V segment lost 3 bases, leaving 6 bases of the junction unmatched. One entry per CDR3 protein, called by TCRdb with MiXCR from the 5' RACE reads. The data contain around 410,000 distinct CDR3 sequences, 20% to 30% of them singletons. This TCR came from an adult woman who had mild COVID-19 (a few samples of this study predate the infection). Cell type and time point are not known. Material for sequencing was PBMCs or a T cell subset sorted from them (not recorded which). V is TRBV24-1 and J is TRBJ2-1, with 7 bases identical to TRBD1. CDR3 sequence reads: CATSDEQGMTYNEQFF. The CDR3 bases are TGTGCCACCAGTGATGAACAGGGGATGACCTACAATGAGCAGTTCTTC.